This record covers a single T cell receptor beta chain. In the same sample, other DNA sequences code for this CDR3. The data are from a study of shared clonotypes between healthy human individuals. Study summary: Serving as donors were two women and three men, whose ages spanned 18 to 49. Researchers assigned three CD4 naive, three CD4 memory, two CD8 naive and one CD8 memory plate to each donor.

For every subset, genomic DNA was evenly distributed across several immunoSEQ plates. In the sorted-subset replicate PCRs, around 0.2 ug DNA, 29,000 or so T cell genomes, was used. Here immunoSEQ multiplex PCR was the method, and the copy in TCRdb shows in-frame clones only, minus some. The sample includes 2 million to 2.5 million clones, approximately 93% of them seen just once. V lost 4 bases, J lost 2 bases, and 9 bases lay in between. In germline, CDR1 is MDHEN, CDR2 SYDVKM. The CDR3 runs to 13 residues. What was sequenced was naive CD4+ T cells from PBMCs. Subset of the sample: CD45RA+ positively selected. The chain is built from TRBV28 and TRBJ2-7, with D maybe TRBD1 (6 bases). The receptor comes from a man aged 18 to 29 in good health. Some clones in this sample may be carry-over from other donors' samples. For the CDR3, the DNA is TGTGCCAGCAGTTCCGGGACACCCTACGAGCAGTACTTC. Amino acid sequence: CASSSGTPYEQYF.